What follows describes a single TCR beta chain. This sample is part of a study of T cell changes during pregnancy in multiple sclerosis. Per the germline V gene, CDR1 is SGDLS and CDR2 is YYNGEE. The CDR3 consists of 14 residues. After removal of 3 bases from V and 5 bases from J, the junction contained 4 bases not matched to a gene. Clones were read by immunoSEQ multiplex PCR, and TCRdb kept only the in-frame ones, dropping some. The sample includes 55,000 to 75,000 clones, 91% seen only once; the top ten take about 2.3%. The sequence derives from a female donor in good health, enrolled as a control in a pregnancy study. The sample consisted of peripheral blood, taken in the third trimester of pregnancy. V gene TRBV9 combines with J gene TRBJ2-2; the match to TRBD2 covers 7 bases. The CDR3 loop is CASSASGVTGELFF. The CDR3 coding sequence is TGTGCCAGCAGCGCGAGCGGGGTTACCGGGGAGCTGTTTTTT.